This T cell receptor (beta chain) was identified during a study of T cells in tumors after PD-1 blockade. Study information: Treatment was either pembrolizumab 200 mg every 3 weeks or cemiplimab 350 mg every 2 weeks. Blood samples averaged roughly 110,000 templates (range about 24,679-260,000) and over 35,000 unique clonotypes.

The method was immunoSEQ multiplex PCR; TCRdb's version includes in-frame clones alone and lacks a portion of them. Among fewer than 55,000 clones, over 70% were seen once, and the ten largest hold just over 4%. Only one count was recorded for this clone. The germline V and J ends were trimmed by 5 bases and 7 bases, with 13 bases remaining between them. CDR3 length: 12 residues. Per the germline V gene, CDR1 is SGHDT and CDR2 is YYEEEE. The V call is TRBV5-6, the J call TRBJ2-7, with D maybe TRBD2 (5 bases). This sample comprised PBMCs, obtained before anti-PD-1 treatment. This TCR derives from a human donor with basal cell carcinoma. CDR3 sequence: CASRRAGREQYF. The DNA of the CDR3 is TGTGCCAGCAGGAGGGCCGGCCGGGAGCAGTACTTC.